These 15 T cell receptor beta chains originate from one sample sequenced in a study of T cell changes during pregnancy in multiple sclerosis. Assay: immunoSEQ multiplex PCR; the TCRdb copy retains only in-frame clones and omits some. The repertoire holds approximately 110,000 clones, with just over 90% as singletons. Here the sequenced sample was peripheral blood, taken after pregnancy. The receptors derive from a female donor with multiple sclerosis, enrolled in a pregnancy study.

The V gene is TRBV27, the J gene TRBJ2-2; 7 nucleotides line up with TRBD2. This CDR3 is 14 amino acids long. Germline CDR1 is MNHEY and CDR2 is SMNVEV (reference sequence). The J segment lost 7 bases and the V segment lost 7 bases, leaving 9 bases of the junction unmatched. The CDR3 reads CASTLTGGNGELFF. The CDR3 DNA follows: TGTGCCAGCACTCTAACGGGGGGTAACGGGGAGCTGTTTTTT.

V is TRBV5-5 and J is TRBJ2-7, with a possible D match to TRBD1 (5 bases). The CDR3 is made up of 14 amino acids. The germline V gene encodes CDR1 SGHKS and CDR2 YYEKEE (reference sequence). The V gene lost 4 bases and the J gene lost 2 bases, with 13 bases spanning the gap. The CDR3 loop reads CASSVSTVTYEQYF. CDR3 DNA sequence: TGTGCCAGCAGCGTTTCGACAGTCACCTACGAGCAGTACTTC.

The CDR3 loop reads CSVRGSGYGYTF. The CDR3 bases are TGCAGCGTGAGGGGTAGCGGCTATGGCTACACCTTC. The rearrangement uses TRBV29-1 and TRBJ1-2, with D possibly being TRBD1 (5 bases). This CDR3 has 12 amino acids. Trimming removed 6 bases at V and 4 bases at J, with 12 bases between. Looked up from germline, CDR1 is SQVTM and CDR2 is ANQGSEA.

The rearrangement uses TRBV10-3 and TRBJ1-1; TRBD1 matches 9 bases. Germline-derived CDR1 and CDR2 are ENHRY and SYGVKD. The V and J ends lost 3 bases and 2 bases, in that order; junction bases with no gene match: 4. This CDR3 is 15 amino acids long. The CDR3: CAISENRGPNTEAFF. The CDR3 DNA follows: TGTGCCATCAGTGAAAACAGGGGGCCTAACACTGAAGCTTTCTTT.

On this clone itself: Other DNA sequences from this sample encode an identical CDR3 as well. The DNA for the CDR3 is TGTGCCTGGAGTGTACAGGGGAACACTGAAGCTTTCTTT. Its protein product is CAWSVQGNTEAFF. The chain combines TRBV30 with TRBJ1-1, with a weak D call TRBD1 (6 bases). The length of the CDR3 is 13 residues. With 0 bases removed from V and 1 base from J, the gap between germline ends came to 6 bases. Germline assignment: CDR1 GTSNPN and CDR2 SVGIG (reference sequence). Full variable domain (missing parts from reference TRBV30 and TRBJ1-1): SQTIHQWPATLVQPVGSPLSLECTVEGTSNPNLYWYRQAAGRGLQLLFYSVGIGQISSEVPQNLSASRPQDRQFILSSKKLLLSDSGFYLCAWSVQGNTEAFFGQGTRLTVV.

In DNA form, the CDR3 reads TGCGCCAGCGGTTACGGGGGGCGAGAGCAGTACTTC. Its protein product is CASGYGGREQYF. V usage is TRBV5-1 and J usage is TRBJ2-7; TRBD2 is a possible D gene (7 bases). This CDR3 contains 12 residues. V lost 7 bases, J lost 7 bases, and 15 bases lay in between. Germline V gives CDR1 SGHRS, CDR2 YFSETQ.

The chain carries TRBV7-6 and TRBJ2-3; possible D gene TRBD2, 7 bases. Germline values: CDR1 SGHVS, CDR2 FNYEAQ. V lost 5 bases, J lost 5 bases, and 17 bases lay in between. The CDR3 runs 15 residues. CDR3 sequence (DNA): TGTGCCAGCAGCGTTGGGGCGGGGGCGGGAGATACGCAGTATTTT. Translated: CASSVGAGAGDTQYF.

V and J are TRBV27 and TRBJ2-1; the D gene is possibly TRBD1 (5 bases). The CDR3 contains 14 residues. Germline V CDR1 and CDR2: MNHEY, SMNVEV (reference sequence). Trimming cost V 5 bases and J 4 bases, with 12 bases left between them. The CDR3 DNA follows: TGTGCCAGCAGTCCCCTGACAGATTACAATGAGCAGTTCTTC. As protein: CASSPLTDYNEQFF.

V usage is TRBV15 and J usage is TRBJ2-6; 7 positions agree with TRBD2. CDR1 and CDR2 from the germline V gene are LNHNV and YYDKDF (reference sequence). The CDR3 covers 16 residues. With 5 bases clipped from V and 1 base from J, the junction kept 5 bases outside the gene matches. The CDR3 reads CATSPTGGSGANVLTF. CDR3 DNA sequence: TGTGCCACCAGCCCCACGGGGGGATCTGGGGCCAACGTCCTGACTTTC.

Here the CDR3 reads CASSLEEENTEAFF. The CDR3, as DNA: TGTGCCAGCAGCTTGGAGGAAGAGAACACTGAAGCTTTCTTT. The rearrangement links TRBV7-8 to TRBJ1-1; no clear D gene. Germline V gene data show CDR1 as SGHVS and CDR2 as FQNEAQ. CDR3 size: 14 residues. Trimming left V 3 bases short and J 1 base short, with 9 bases between.

In DNA form, the CDR3 reads TGTGCCAGCAGAACCGCCCAGACAGGGAAGCGTGGCTACACCTTC. Translation gives CASRTAQTGKRGYTF. The chain joins TRBV27 to TRBJ1-2; 7 bases align to TRBD1. The CDR3 has 15 amino acids. The germline V gene encodes CDR1 MNHEY and CDR2 SMNVEV (reference sequence). The J segment lost 7 bases and the V segment lost 6 bases, leaving 14 bases of the junction unmatched.

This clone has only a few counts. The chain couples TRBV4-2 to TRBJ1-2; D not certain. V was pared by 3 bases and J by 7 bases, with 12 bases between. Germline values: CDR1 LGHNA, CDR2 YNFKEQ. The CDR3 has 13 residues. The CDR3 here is CASSQGEGGGYTF. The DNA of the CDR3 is TGTGCCAGCAGCCAGGGCGAAGGAGGTGGCTACACCTTC.

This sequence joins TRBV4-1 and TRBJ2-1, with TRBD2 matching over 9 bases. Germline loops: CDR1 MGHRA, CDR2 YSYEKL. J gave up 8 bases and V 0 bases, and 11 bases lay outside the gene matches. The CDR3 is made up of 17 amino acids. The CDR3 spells CASSQDGAGGLPYEQFF. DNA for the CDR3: TGCGCCAGCAGCCAAGACGGCGCGGGGGGGCTACCGTATGAGCAGTTCTTC.

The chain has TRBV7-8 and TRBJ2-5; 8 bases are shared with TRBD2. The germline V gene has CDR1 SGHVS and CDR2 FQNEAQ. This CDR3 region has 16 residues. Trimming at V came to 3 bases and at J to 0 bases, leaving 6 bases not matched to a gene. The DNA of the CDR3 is TGTGCCAGCAGCTTCCGACTAGCGACAGACCAAGAGACCCAGTACTTC. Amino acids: CASSFRLATDQETQYF. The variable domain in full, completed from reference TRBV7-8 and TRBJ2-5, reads GAGVSQSPRYKVAKRGQDVALRCDPISGHVSLFWYQQALGQGPEFLTYFQNEAQLDKSGLPSDRFFAERPEGSVSTLKIQRTQQEDSAVYLCASSFRLATDQETQYFGPGTRLLVL.

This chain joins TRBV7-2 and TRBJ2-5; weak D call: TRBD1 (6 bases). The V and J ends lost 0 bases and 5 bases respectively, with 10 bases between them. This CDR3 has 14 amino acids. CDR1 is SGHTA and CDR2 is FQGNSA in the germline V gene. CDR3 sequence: CASSLAGAGETQYF. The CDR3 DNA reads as TGTGCCAGCAGCTTAGCGGGGGCCGGGGAGACCCAGTACTTC.